This TCR beta chain was identified in a study of radiation and T cells in renal cell carcinoma. The repertoire was sequenced with immunoSEQ multiplex PCR; TCRdb's copy has only in-frame clones and lacks some. Of some 150,000 clones listed, over 80% are singletons. From germline, CDR1 is MGHDK and CDR2 SYGVNS. This CDR3 is built from 11 residues. The ends were cut back, 3 bases at V and 5 bases at J, with 5 bases in the middle. As for time point: baseline pretreatment blood. Specified treatment: 15 Gy SBRT to primary tumor, nephrectomy 4 weeks later. This chain joins TRBV25-1 and TRBJ2-7, with D unclear. The sequencing used blood, collected from a patient whose treatment included radiotherapy and nephrectomy. The TCR sequence derives from a woman aged 45-65 years with renal cell carcinoma. The CDR3 region has the DNA TGTGCCAGCAGTGATTCGAACGAGCAGTACTTC. It codes for CASSDSNEQYF.